This T cell receptor beta chain was captured in a study of blood T cell repertoires in COVID-19. Across the study: Samples taken during acute and convalescent COVID-19 were collected in the United States, Italy and Spain.

The CDR3 runs 14 residues. V lost 1 base, J lost 5 bases, and 12 bases lay in between. Germline V lookup: CDR1 SGHTS, CDR2 YDEGEE. Authors' data handling: From reference gene primer amplification, estimates of nucleated cell counts were derived. Produced via immunoSEQ multiplex PCR; TCRdb's table is partial and in-frame only. The V and J calls and the clone size are those of that table, but D and trimming were determined from the DNA. The top ten clones hold 4% to 5.5% of a sample with 95,000 to 110,000 clones, around four fifths of them seen once. This receptor was obtained from a man between 60 and 75 years old with acute or convalescent COVID-19. Sequenced material: peripheral blood. The chain employs TRBV5-8 and TRBJ2-5; tentatively, D is TRBD1 (6 bases). Here the CDR3 reads CASSLQGNKETQYF. CDR3 nucleotide sequence: TGTGCCAGCAGCTTGCAGGGGAACAAGGAGACCCAGTACTTC.